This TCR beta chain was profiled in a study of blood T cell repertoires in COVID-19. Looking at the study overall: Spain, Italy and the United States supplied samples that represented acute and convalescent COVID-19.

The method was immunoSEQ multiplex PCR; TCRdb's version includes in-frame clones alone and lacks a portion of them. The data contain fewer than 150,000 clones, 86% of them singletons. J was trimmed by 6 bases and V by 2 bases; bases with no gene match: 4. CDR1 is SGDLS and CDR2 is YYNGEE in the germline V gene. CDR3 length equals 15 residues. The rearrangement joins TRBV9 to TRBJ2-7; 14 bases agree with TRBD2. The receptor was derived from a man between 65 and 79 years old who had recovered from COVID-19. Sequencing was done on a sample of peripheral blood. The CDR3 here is CASSVSGTSGSEQYF. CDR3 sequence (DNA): TGTGCCAGCAGCGTCTCCGGGACTAGCGGGAGCGAGCAGTACTTC.